This T cell receptor (beta chain) came from a study of T cell repertoires in cytomegalovirus infection. About the study: CMV epitopes that were recently identified and HLA-C-restricted were used alongside well-studied HLA-B-restricted ones.

The CDR3 contains 15 residues. The germline V gene encodes CDR1 SSHAT and CDR2 FNYEAQ (reference sequence). TCRdb re-called the reads through MiXCR, storing one row per CDR3 protein. The table shows around 750,000 distinct CDR3 sequences, with about 33% occurring only once. This clonotype was detected a few times. What it recognizes is unknown. The junction shows a germline mismatch at one end, possibly a read error. Notes on the study in general: HLA-C-restricted CMV-specific TCR beta clonotypes prevailed in the ex vivo response.

The rearrangement uses TRBV7-7 and TRBJ2-5, with TRBD2 identical over 13 bases. This clonotype was sampled from a human donor in good health (CMV status not recorded). Some clones in this sample may be carry-over from other donors' samples. Sequenced material: cultured CD8+ T cells from PBMCs, taken from culture after CMV antigen stimulation. This CDR3 is CASSHTSGGAETQYF. The CDR3 nucleotides are TGTGCTAGCAGCCATACTAGCGGGGGGGCAGAGACCCAGTACTTC.